This T cell receptor (beta chain) comes out of a study of cytomegalovirus exposure and HLA in healthy donors. Study-level information: Among around 200 million T cells, an earlier analysis found 95 million to 140 million unique TCR beta sequences. Within the Caucasian-associated ancestry cluster were 81% of the approximately 400 genotyped donors.

60 Vbeta and 13 Jbeta primers were used in PCR. Data came from immunoSEQ multiplex PCR; TCRdb stores just in-frame clones and leaves some out. Of under 100,000 clones in the sample, about three quarters were seen once. General observations from the study: Later examination showed HLA-associated TCR beta chains had greater clonal expansion than equally common others.

A word on this clone: Its antigen is currently unknown.

This TCR was recovered from a human donor in good health. The specimen was PBMCs.

CDR3 sequence reads: CASTPAGGLSQPQHF. In DNA, the CDR3 is TGTGCCAGCACCCCGGCCGGGGGGCTTAGTCAGCCCCAGCATTTT. The chain employs TRBV7-8 and TRBJ1-5, with a weak D call TRBD1 (6 bases). Germline lookup yields CDR1 SGHVS and CDR2 FQNEAQ. The V end was cut by 7 bases, the J end by 6 bases, with 19 bases between. There are 15 residues in the CDR3. Drawing the rest from reference TRBV7-8 and TRBJ1-5, the complete variable domain is GAGVSQSPRYKVAKRGQDVALRCDPISGHVSLFWYQQALGQGPEFLTYFQNEAQLDKSGLPSDRFFAERPEGSVSTLKIQRTQQEDSAVYLCASTPAGGLSQPQHFGDGTRLSIL.